These T cell receptor beta chains were read from a single sample in a study of T cell repertoires in cytomegalovirus infection. Via MiXCR, TCRdb re-called the reads, giving one row per CDR3 protein. The sample carries roughly 180,000 distinct CDR3 sequences, about 20% recorded once. These receptors lack a known antigen. Material: CD8+ T cells from cultured PBMCs, obtained from culture after CMV antigen stimulation. The receptor source for this set is a human donor in good health (CMV status not recorded). Some clones in this sample may be carry-over from other donors' samples. CDR3s include the opening cysteine and the closing phenylalanine or tryptophan. A D gene is named only where the DNA matches it firmly. A clone size is listed for some rows: how often the clone was seen (once, few, many), or a class if it is expanded.

j_call clone_size v_call d_call cdr3_aa cdr3_nt
TRBJ1-1 few TRBV12-3/TRBV12-4 . CASSLGILNTEAFF TGTGCCAGCAGTTTAGGGATATTGAACACTGAAGCTTTCTTT
TRBJ1-5 . TRBV6-1 . CASSEVRNQPQHF TGTGCCAGCAGTGAAGTTAGGAATCAGCCCCAGCATTTT
TRBJ2-7 few TRBV12-3/TRBV12-4 TRBD1 CASSRQGAYEQYF TGTGCCAGCAGTCGACAGGGGGCGTACGAGCAGTACTTC
TRBJ2-7 few TRBV7-2 . CASSLSGGGAREQYF TGTGCCAGCAGCTTGTCGGGAGGGGGCGCGAGGGAGCAGTACTTC
TRBJ2-7 . TRBV29-1 TRBD2 CSVGPGGLRYEQYF TGCAGCGTTGGTCCGGGGGGTCTACGCTACGAGCAGTACTTC
TRBJ2-3 few TRBV27 . CATQRGTSTDTQYF TGTGCCACCCAAAGGGGGACTAGCACAGATACGCAGTATTTT
TRBJ1-6 . TRBV12-3/TRBV12-4 . CASSPRGENSPLHF TGTGCCAGCAGCCCCCGGGGGGAAAATTCACCCCTCCACTTT
TRBJ2-5 few TRBV7-2 TRBD2 CASSRGVEYQETQYF TGTGCCAGCAGCCGGGGGGTGGAGTACCAAGAGACCCAGTACTTC
TRBJ2-4 . TRBV12-3/TRBV12-4 TRBD2 CASSLKPGLAGGQAKNIQYF TGTGCCAGCAGTCTCAAACCGGGACTAGCGGGGGGGCAGGCCAAAAACATTCAGTACTTC
TRBJ2-3 . TRBV27 TRBD2 CASGPGQLAGTDTQYF TGTGCCAGCGGCCCAGGGCAGCTAGCGGGCACAGATACGCAGTATTTT
TRBJ2-7 few TRBV28 . CASSSGSGLHRGEQYF TGTGCCAGCAGTTCGGGGTCGGGACTCCACCGGGGCGAGCAGTACTTC
TRBJ1-4 . TRBV5-6 TRBD1 CASSLPPDRGEKLFF TGTGCCAGCAGCCTGCCTCCAGACAGGGGAGAAAAACTGTTTTTT
TRBJ1-5 many TRBV27 . CASRPGGGARQPQHF TGTGCCAGCCGACCCGGCGGGGGGGCGAGGCAGCCCCAGCATTTT
TRBJ1-1 few TRBV25-1 TRBD1 CASSHQGDTEAFF TGTGCCAGCAGTCATCAGGGGGACACTGAAGCTTTCTTT
TRBJ2-3 . TRBV12-3/TRBV12-4 . CASSLDELGTDTQYF TGTGCCAGCAGTTTAGACGAGCTTGGGACAGATACGCAGTATTTT
TRBJ2-7 . TRBV7-6 . CASSLGATYEQYF TGTGCTAGCAGCTTAGGGGCCACCTACGAGCAGTACTTC
TRBJ1-2 . TRBV6-2/TRBV6-3 . CASSYPGGYTF TGTGCCAGCAGTTACCCCGGTGGCTACACCTTC
TRBJ2-7 few TRBV11-2 . CASSLERVGLSYEQYF TGTGCCAGCAGCTTAGAGAGGGTGGGCCTTTCCTACGAGCAGTACTTC
TRBJ1-2 few TRBV6-6 TRBD1 CASSPALGQGIFENYGYTF TGTGCCAGCAGTCCCGCCCTCGGACAGGGGATATTTGAAAACTATGGCTACACCTTC
TRBJ2-3 . TRBV9 . CASSQNSDTQYF TGTGCCAGCAGCCAAAACTCAGATACGCAGTATTTT
TRBJ1-4 few TRBV7-8 TRBD1 CASSSTGVGEKLFF TGTGCCAGCAGCTCAACAGGGGTGGGCGAAAAACTGTTTTTT
TRBJ1-1 . TRBV7-9 TRBD1 CASSLGTGADTEAFF TGTGCCAGCAGCTTAGGGACAGGGGCGGACACTGAAGCTTTCTTT
TRBJ2-7 . TRBV7-6 TRBD1 CASSRGQGLAYEQYF TGTGCCAGCAGCAGGGGACAGGGTCTCGCCTACGAGCAGTACTTC
TRBJ1-1 few TRBV6-8 . CASSHPTSNTEAFF TGTGCCAGCAGTCACCCGACATCGAACACTGAAGCTTTCTTT
TRBJ1-2 few TRBV4-3 . CASSQVGQSNYGYTF TGCGCCAGCAGCCAAGTCGGTCAATCTAACTATGGCTACACCTTC
TRBJ1-1 . TRBV4-3 TRBD1 CASSQETGGAVGAEAFF TGCGCCAGCAGCCAAGAGACAGGGGGCGCGGTGGGCGCTGAAGCTTTCTTT
TRBJ1-5 . TRBV4-1 . CASSQPFKGLDQPQHF TGCGCCAGCAGCCAACCTTTCAAGGGGTTGGATCAGCCCCAGCATTTT